This TCR beta chain was sequenced for a study of molecular identifiers for immune sequencing clone quantification. Turning to the study itself: Replicate runs used RNA from approximately 20,000 or 100,000 naive CD8 cells, which was split five ways into aliquots, and four of those aliquots were then sequenced.

Bulk TCR library preparation followed previously described methods with listed TCR primers. TCRdb fed the PCR reads into MiXCR, producing one record per CDR3 protein. The sample lists fewer than 350,000 distinct CDR3 sequences, about a fifth occurring once. The study, taken as a whole, reports: Clone sizes that are highly expanded could be underestimated when identical TCR molecules share a barcode. Over 99% of CMV-specific effector molecules, but under 1% of naive ones, were in clones above 20 copies.

This clonotype occurred many times. Its specificity is not known. CDR3 length equals 14 residues. Per germline, CDR1 SGHDT and CDR2 YYEEEE. V was pared by 4 bases and J by 3 bases, with 14 bases between. The receptor comes from a human donor in good health. Some libraries in this study had Jurkat cell RNA spiked in. Input material: naive CD8+ T cells from blood, with Jurkat cell RNA spiked in. Regarding subset: FACS-sorted CD8+CD4-CCR7+CD45RA+ naive T cells. This sequence joins TRBV5-6 and TRBJ2-7, with D uncertain. The CDR3 sequence: CASSPESSFYEQYF. The CDR3 DNA follows: TGTGCCAGCAGCCCCGAGTCCTCATTCTACGAGCAGTACTTC.